These 2 T cell receptor beta chains originate from one sample sequenced in a study of cytomegalovirus exposure and HLA in healthy donors. Produced via immunoSEQ multiplex PCR; TCRdb's table is partial and in-frame only. The data contain some 200,000 clones, about 89% of them singletons. Sequenced sample: PBMCs. The receptors come from a man aged 25 to 45 in good health and CMV-seropositive.

The chain couples TRBV5-6 to TRBJ1-2, with 9 bases identical to TRBD1. V lost 3 bases and J lost 1; bases outside the gene matches: 7. This CDR3 contains 16 residues. Germline V gene lookup returns CDR1 SGHDT and CDR2 YYEEEE. CDR3 sequence (DNA): TGTGCCAGCAGCTGGTATACGGGACAGGGTAACTATGGCTACACCTTC. Translation gives CASSWYTGQGNYGYTF.

The chain couples TRBV4-2 to TRBJ1-4; D is unclear. Trimming cost V 1 base and J 9 bases, with 6 bases left between them. CDR3 length: 12 amino acids. Germline V gene lookup returns CDR1 LGHNA and CDR2 YNFKEQ. Here the CDR3 reads CASSQVQQKLFF. The CDR3 DNA follows: TGTGCCAGCAGCCAAGTTCAACAAAAACTGTTTTTT.